Shown below are 22 T cell receptor beta chains from a single sample sequenced in a study of blood T cell repertoires in COVID-19. The protocol was immunoSEQ multiplex PCR, while the TCRdb copy is restricted to in-frame clones and leaves out a portion. Among tens of thousands of clones listed, around four fifths were seen once. The sequenced sample was peripheral blood. The source is a man older than 75 with acute or convalescent COVID-19.

V gene TRBV4-3 combines with J gene TRBJ1-2; tentative D call: TRBD1 (5 bases). The V gene lost 0 bases and the J gene lost 3 bases, with 17 bases spanning the gap. Looked up from germline, CDR1 is LGHNA and CDR2 is YSLEER. CDR3 length: 17 amino acids. CDR3 sequence reads: CASSQDKTGRVDYGYTF. The DNA of the CDR3 is TGCGCCAGCAGCCAAGATAAGACCGGCAGGGTAGACTATGGCTACACCTTC.

The chain's CDR3 is CASSQGLAGRYNEQFF. In DNA form, the CDR3 reads TGTGCCAGCAGCCAAGGACTAGCGGGGCGATACAATGAGCAGTTCTTC. The V and J genes are TRBV3-1 (or the pseudogene TRBV3-2) and TRBJ2-1; 11 bases match TRBD2. J was trimmed by 4 bases and V by 1 base; bases with no gene match: 3. Germline CDR1 reads LGHDT; CDR2 reads YNNKEL (reference sequence). The CDR3 is 16 residues long.

The V gene is TRBV2, the J gene TRBJ2-6, with D possibly TRBD2 on 6 matching bases. Looked up from germline, CDR1 is SNHLY and CDR2 is FYNNEI. The CDR3 has 17 residues. The V end was cut by 4 bases, the J end by 0 bases, with 13 bases between. The CDR3 protein is CASSGWRDYSGANVLTF. Here the CDR3 DNA reads TGTGCCAGCAGTGGGTGGCGGGATTACTCTGGGGCCAACGTCCTGACTTTC.

V usage is TRBV4-2 and J usage is TRBJ2-5, with unresolved D. The V end lost 0 bases, the J end lost 4 bases, and 9 bases lay between the germline ends. The CDR3 runs 14 residues. Germline V gives CDR1 LGHNA, CDR2 YNFKEQ. CDR3 protein: CASSQDLAGETQYF. CDR3 nucleotides: TGTGCCAGCAGCCAAGATCTCGCCGGAGAGACCCAGTACTTC.

This clone was seen a few times. The CDR3 nucleotides are TGTGCCAGCAGTGAATTACGGGGACAGGGGTCTTCACCCCTCCACTTT. It yields the protein CASSELRGQGSSPLHF. This rearrangement joins TRBV6-1 to TRBJ1-6; TRBD1 aligns across 10 bases. Losses at the gene ends were 2 bases for V and 9 bases for J; bases not matched to a gene: 7. Germline assignment: CDR1 MNHNS and CDR2 SASEGT. The CDR3 has 16 amino acids.

The V gene is TRBV5-1, the J gene TRBJ2-7, with 8 bases aligning to TRBD2. The CDR3 has 14 residues. The germline gives CDR1 SGHRS, CDR2 YFSETQ. V gave up 0 bases and J gave up 3 bases; unmatched junction bases: 2. CDR3 DNA sequence: TGCGCCAGCAGCTTGGGACTAGCGAGCTACGAGCAGTACTTC. The encoded protein is CASSLGLASYEQYF. Combining the CDR3 with reference TRBV5-1 and TRBJ2-7 gives the whole variable domain KAGVTQTPRYLIKTRGQQVTLSCSPISGHRSVSWYQQTPGQGLQFLFEYFSETQRNKGNFPGRFSGRQFSNSRSEMNVSTLELGDSALYLCASSLGLASYEQYFGPGTRLTVT.

This chain uses TRBV5-1 with TRBJ1-4; no clear D. This CDR3 spans 14 amino acids. V gave up 6 bases and J gave up 1 base, with 10 bases separating them. Germline V gene lookup returns CDR1 SGHRS and CDR2 YFSETQ. This CDR3 is CASTPGRTNEKLFF. CDR3 DNA sequence: TGCGCCAGCACCCCGGGGAGAACTAATGAAAAACTGTTTTTT.

About this clone itself: At one end the junction does not follow the germline gene, possibly because of a read error. The chain employs TRBV7-7 and TRBJ2-2, with TRBD2 identical over 15 bases. Germline values: CDR1 SSHAT, CDR2 FNYEAQ (reference sequence). The CDR3 is 16 amino acids. The CDR3 DNA reads as TGTGCTAGCAGCCCCAGGACTAGCGGGGGGGCCGGGGAGCTGTTTTTT. It encodes CASSPRTSGGAGELFF.

The rearrangement links TRBV9 to TRBJ2-7, with 7 bases matching TRBD1. This CDR3 has 15 amino acids. The V gene's germline CDR1 is SGDLS and CDR2 YYNGEE. With V trimmed by 4 bases and J by 3 bases, 10 bases remained unmatched. CDR3 sequence (DNA): TGTGCCAGCAGCCTGGGACAGCAGCCCCGCTACGAGCAGTACTTC. It translates to CASSLGQQPRYEQYF.

This chain links TRBV4-1 with TRBJ2-2; 8 nucleotides match TRBD1. J lost 6 bases, V lost 4 bases, and 13 bases had no gene match. Germline CDR1 and CDR2: MGHRA and YSYEKL. The CDR3 has 17 residues. In nucleotides, the CDR3 is TGCGCCAGCAGCCTCCGGGTAGTGACAGGGGCTCCCGGGGAGCTGTTTTTT. Translating it yields CASSLRVVTGAPGELFF.

This rearrangement joins TRBV6-5 to TRBJ1-2, with TRBD1 as a possible D gene (6 bases). The CDR3 is 15 residues long. Germline assignment: CDR1 MNHEY and CDR2 SVGAGI. Trimming removed 7 bases at V and 1 base at J, with 16 bases between. Here the CDR3 DNA reads TGTGCCAGCACTCGAAGTCAGGGGTATAACTATGGCTACACCTTC. Translated: CASTRSQGYNYGYTF.

This chain joins TRBV7-6 and TRBJ2-7, with a weak D call TRBD2 (5 bases). The CDR3 has 14 amino acids. Germline assignment: CDR1 SGHVS and CDR2 FNYEAQ. The ends were cut back, 5 bases at V and 5 bases at J, with 16 bases in the middle. CDR3 sequence: CASSPRGQGDEQYF. Here the CDR3 DNA reads TGTGCCAGCAGCCCCCGAGGGCAAGGCGACGAGCAGTACTTC.

The chain couples TRBV3-1 (or the pseudogene TRBV3-2) to TRBJ1-4; D is undetermined. Trimming left V 4 bases short and J 2 bases short, with 14 bases between. The CDR3 has 16 residues. Germline values: CDR1 LGHDT, CDR2 YNNKEL (reference sequence). The CDR3 DNA follows: TGTGCCAGCAGCCCCGGGCCGGGAGGGACTAATGAAAAACTGTTTTTT. Translating it yields CASSPGPGGTNEKLFF.

The V call is TRBV2, the J call TRBJ1-2; D is possibly TRBD1 (6 bases). Germline CDR1 reads SNHLY; CDR2 reads FYNNEI. The CDR3 has 12 residues. Trimming took 5 bases from V and 7 from J, leaving 11 bases between them. CDR3 in DNA: TGTGCCAGCAGTTCCCCGGACAGTGGCTACACCTTC. This encodes CASSSPDSGYTF.

The chain couples TRBV5-5 to TRBJ1-2; D not certain. Trimming shortened V by 6 bases and J by 2 bases, and 14 bases separated the two germline ends. Germline values: CDR1 SGHKS, CDR2 YYEKEE (reference sequence). The CDR3 covers 14 residues. DNA for the CDR3: TGTGCCAGCAAGGAGAGCGGTTCGAACTATGGCTACACCTTC. It codes for CASKESGSNYGYTF.

This clone was detected only a few times. In DNA, the CDR3 is TGTGCCAGCAGCTTAGAAGCGGGGGGCTACACCTTC. Translation gives CASSLEAGGYTF. The chain links TRBV7-9 to TRBJ1-2; D not certain. Deletions cut 1 base from V and 8 bases from J, with 8 bases between. There are 12 residues in the CDR3. Germline CDR1 reads SEHNR; CDR2 reads FQNEAQ (reference sequence).

The chain joins TRBV29-1 to TRBJ2-2, with TRBD1 identical over 8 bases. V shed 5 bases, J shed 3 bases, and the junction held 5 bases outside the gene matches. The CDR3 is 14 amino acids. Germline-derived CDR1 and CDR2 are SQVTM and ANQGSEA. CDR3 amino acids: CSVSRGQDTGELFF. CDR3 nucleotide sequence: TGCAGCGTTAGCAGGGGGCAGGACACCGGGGAGCTGTTTTTT.

V usage is TRBV2 and J usage is TRBJ1-5, with D uncertain. The CDR3 has 13 amino acids. The V gene's germline CDR1 is SNHLY and CDR2 FYNNEI. Trimming cost V 9 bases and J 0 bases, with 9 bases left between them. The CDR3, as DNA: TGTGCCAGTTTTAGAAATAGCAATCAGCCCCAGCATTTT. As protein: CASFRNSNQPQHF.

The chain is built from TRBV2 and TRBJ2-7, with D uncertain. The CDR3 runs to 14 residues. Germline V gene lookup returns CDR1 SNHLY and CDR2 FYNNEI. V lost 6 bases and J 0 bases, leaving 12 bases between the germline ends. The CDR3 is CASRLESTSYEQYF. CDR3 DNA: TGTGCCAGCAGGTTAGAGAGTACCTCCTACGAGCAGTACTTC.

In its sample, this clone was seen a few times. This rearrangement joins TRBV5-1 to TRBJ2-6, with TRBD2 identical over 9 bases. J gave up 2 bases and V 4 bases, and 4 bases lay outside the gene matches. The CDR3 has 16 amino acids. Germline CDR1 reads SGHRS; CDR2 reads YFSETQ. The CDR3 DNA is TGCGCCAGCAGCCTGGCGGGGGGGCCTGGGGCCAACGTCCTGACTTTC. This codes for CASSLAGGPGANVLTF.

The rearrangement uses TRBV7-2 and TRBJ1-5; 7 nucleotides agree with TRBD1. With V trimmed by 3 bases and J by 2 bases, 4 bases remained unmatched. The CDR3 is 15 amino acids. The germline gives CDR1 SGHTA, CDR2 FQGNSA. The CDR3 spells CASSLADRGNQPQHF. In nucleotides, the CDR3 is TGTGCCAGCAGCTTGGCCGACAGGGGCAATCAGCCCCAGCATTTT.

The chain combines TRBV11-2 with TRBJ1-1; tentatively, D is TRBD1 (5 bases). Germline V gene data show CDR1 as SGHAT and CDR2 as FQNNGV. This CDR3 comprises 19 residues. V lost 6 bases, J lost 4 bases, and 30 bases lay in between. The DNA of the CDR3 is TGTGCCAGCAGTCGGAGACTGGGGCTTTATCGGGTCGAGAGCACTGAAGCTTTCTTT. This gives the protein CASSRRLGLYRVESTEAFF.